This paragraph reports one TCR beta chain. J was trimmed by 6 bases and V by 3 bases; bases with no gene match: 9. Germline V gene lookup returns CDR1 DFQATT and CDR2 SNEGSKA (reference sequence). CDR3 size: 14 residues. The sample is drawn from a study of T cells after yellow fever vaccination. TCRdb ran MiXCR on the 5' RACE reads and lists one entry per CDR3 protein. This sample has a few hundred thousand distinct CDR3 sequences, with about 6.9% found just once. This chain links TRBV20-1 with TRBJ1-1; TRBD1 matches 8 bases. Sample: PBMCs, taken about 49 days after the first yellow fever vaccination. The TCR comes from a young man who received the YFV17D yellow fever vaccine. This CDR3 reads CSARVRQGAPEAFF. The CDR3 nucleotides read TGCAGTGCTAGGGTGCGGCAGGGGGCGCCTGAAGCTTTCTTT.